This T cell receptor (beta chain) was profiled in a study of blood T cell repertoires in COVID-19. Study as a whole: Samples of COVID-19 (acute and convalescent) were obtained from the United States, Italy and Spain. PBMCs, B-cell-depleted T cells, or T cells were the source of the cDNA or gDNA that made up the material.

Original handling: It was from reference gene primer amplification that nucleated cell counts were estimated. This table comes from immunoSEQ multiplex PCR, and its TCRdb copy is limited to in-frame clones, with some not included. V, J and clone size are those of that table, while D and trimming were read from the DNA. Of around 28,000 clones listed, roughly nine tenths are singletons. Trimming took 6 bases from V and 0 from J; bases not matched to a gene: 7. Germline V lookup: CDR1 MNHEY, CDR2 SMNVEV (reference sequence). The length of the CDR3 is 16 residues. The receptor was isolated from a human donor in a cohort sampled during active COVID-19. Material for sequencing was peripheral blood. The chain carries TRBV27 and TRBJ2-1, with 8 bases fitting TRBD2. CDR3 in amino acids: CASSPTSVSSYNEQFF. As DNA, the CDR3 is TGTGCCAGCAGCCCGACTAGCGTCAGCTCCTACAATGAGCAGTTCTTC.